This TCR beta chain was obtained from a study of neurological immune-mediated disorders. As to time point: longitudinal time-point 3. V lost 1 base, J lost 5 bases, and 3 bases stayed unmatched. Germline-derived CDR1 and CDR2 are SGHTA and FQGTGA. The CDR3 is made up of 16 amino acids. TCRdb re-called the 5' RACE reads with MiXCR, one entry per CDR3 protein. The sample lists approximately 48,000 distinct CDR3 sequences, roughly an eighth occurring once. This clonotype has ten or more counts. This sequence was found in a male donor with HTLV-1-associated myelopathy (HAM/TSP). This sequence joins TRBV7-3 and TRBJ2-1; 12 bases are shared with TRBD2. The specimen was PBMCs. The CDR3 loop reads CASSLRLAGGHNEQFF. The CDR3, as DNA: TGTGCCAGCAGCTTAAGGCTAGCGGGGGGGCACAATGAGCAGTTCTTC. The full variable domain, in which reference TRBV7-3 and TRBJ2-1 provide the parts outside the CDR3, is GAGVSQTPSNKVTEKGKYVELRCDPISGHTALYWYRQSLGQGPEFLIYFQGTGAADDSGLPNDRFFAVRPEGSVSTLKIQRTERGDSAVYLCASSLRLAGGHNEQFFGPGTRLTVL.